The T cell receptor (beta chain) described here comes from a study of T cells expressing NK-cell markers. On the study more broadly: Serological testing identified seven of the eight sequenced donors as HCMV-seropositive and one as seronegative. Findings and caveats of the study: A few donors likewise had their CD3+CD56-NKG2C+ fraction led by these clonotypes. It remained uncertain whether the expanded NKG2C+ T cell clones were specific for HCMV antigens.

Comments on this clonotype: Its specificity is unknown.

TCRdb processed the 5' RACE reads again and assigns one entry to each CDR3 protein, with no DNA. The table for this sample gives 500,000 or so distinct CDR3 sequences. Germline loops: CDR1 SGHAT, CDR2 FQNNGV. The CDR3 runs 12 residues. The source material was blood T cells: a sorted CD56 or NKG2C T cell subset, CD4+ or CD8+ T cells, or bulk PBMC T cells (not recorded which). The rearrangement uses TRBV11-2 and TRBJ2-3. The sequence was collected from a man younger than 35 in good health. CDR3 region: CASSFSVDMQYF.